These T cell receptor beta chains were read from a single sample in a study of shared clonotypes between healthy human individuals. Clones were read by immunoSEQ multiplex PCR, and TCRdb kept only the in-frame ones, dropping some. Among some 2 million clones listed, about 95% were seen once. Source material: naive CD8+ T cells sorted from blood. These receptors came from a man between 18 and 29 years old in good health. Each CDR3 is given with its conserved first and last residue. D genes are given only for firm matches. For some rows the clone size is stated as once, few or many, or as a class when expanded; others skip it.

clone size	D gene	J gene	V gene	CDR3 protein
.	.	TRBJ1-1	TRBV5-1	CASSLGRGYLVTEAFF
once	.	TRBJ2-7	TRBV10-1	CASSEAAGSEQYF
.	TRBD2	TRBJ2-3	TRBV10-2	CASSLAGSTDTQYF
.	TRBD1	TRBJ1-2	TRBV28	CASSFRGRTAYGYTF
once	.	TRBJ2-7	TRBV4-1	CASSHVGSYEQYF
once	TRBD2	TRBJ2-5	TRBV15	CATSGILAGTETQYF
.	TRBD2	TRBJ2-7	TRBV5-6	CASSLVIAGGKHEQYF
.	.	TRBJ2-7	TRBV7-9	CASSSLNGGGYYEQYF
.	.	TRBJ2-7	TRBV7-9	CASSLGRDYEQYF
.	TRBD1	TRBJ2-3	TRBV19	CASSILGDSRTDTQYF
.	.	TRBJ1-2	TRBV11-2	CASSPKTGRYGYTF
.	TRBD2	TRBJ2-1	TRBV19	CASSIDSGLGGSSYNEQFF
.	TRBD2	TRBJ2-1	TRBV27	CASSLRDYYNEQFF
.	.	TRBJ2-7	TRBV6-1	CASSEALGEYYEQYF
.	TRBD1	TRBJ2-2	TRBV19	CASSMIPGRGKYTGELFF
.	.	TRBJ2-2	TRBV29-1	CSVTPQGDTGELFF
.	TRBD1	TRBJ1-2	TRBV5-6	CASSHQQGAYGYTF
.	TRBD1	TRBJ1-2	TRBV19	CASLGQDYGYTF
.	.	TRBJ2-4	TRBV4-1	CASSQGTHGGMAKNIQYF
few	.	TRBJ1-1	TRBV7-9	CASSLRDGGTEAFF
.	.	TRBJ1-4	TRBV6-6	CASTWVANEKLFF
.	TRBD1	TRBJ2-5	TRBV7-9	CASTKGWTGPETQYF
.	TRBD1	TRBJ1-2	TRBV6-6	CASSNETGGVYGYTF
.	TRBD1	TRBJ2-5	TRBV7-7	CASSPGQQETQYF
.	TRBD2	TRBJ2-7	TRBV30	CAWSPLAGNYEQYF
.	TRBD1	TRBJ1-2	TRBV7-8	CASSGTGAPYGYTF
.	TRBD1	TRBJ1-2	TRBV23-1	CASSPNLDRGRGGNYGYTF
.	.	TRBJ2-2	TRBV6-5	CASSILGRNTGELFF
.	TRBD1	TRBJ1-6	TRBV5-1	CASSVARDSHSPLHF
.	TRBD1	TRBJ1-2	TRBV5-1	CASSLAPGGYGYTF
.	.	TRBJ1-3	TRBV6-1	CASSPYDTAGNTIYF
.	TRBD1	TRBJ2-1	TRBV19	CASSMPRQGAPYNEQFF
.	.	TRBJ1-1	TRBV9	CASSVLQGASTEAFF
.	.	TRBJ2-7	TRBV5-1	CASSFYGSSYEQYF
.	.	TRBJ1-4	TRBV30	CASFRNEKPFF
.	.	TRBJ2-5	TRBV11-1	CASSPEDGQETQYF
.	.	TRBJ1-4	TRBV7-9	CASSLSLAGPTSTNEKLFF
.	.	TRBJ1-4	TRBV7-8	CASSQGRRISTNEKLFF
.	.	TRBJ1-6	TRBV29-1	CPEAGDFNSPLHF
.	.	TRBJ2-7	TRBV6-6	CASSSPGDDYEQYF
.	.	TRBJ2-2	TRBV6-5	CASSWDDGELFF
.	.	TRBJ2-3	TRBV9	CASSVGWSTDTQYF
.	TRBD2	TRBJ2-7	TRBV13	CASSLGLAGELGEQYF
.	.	TRBJ2-7	TRBV9	CASSVGGDFYEQYF
.	.	TRBJ1-1	TRBV9	CASTELVNTEAFF
.	TRBD1	TRBJ1-3	TRBV9	CASSVGQGAFGNTIYF
.	.	TRBJ2-1	TRBV28	CASSSRQTNEQFF
.	.	TRBJ2-5	TRBV7-9	CASRFLGAVSETQYF
.	TRBD2	TRBJ2-5	TRBV5-4	CASSPGGGLLVAETQYF
.	TRBD1	TRBJ1-4	TRBV5-1	CASSSGQGRSTNEKLFF
.	.	TRBJ2-7	TRBV4-3	CASSQEDAGGYEQYF